The next 6 T cell receptor beta chains were all read from a single sample in a study of blood T cell repertoires in COVID-19. The method was immunoSEQ multiplex PCR; TCRdb's version includes in-frame clones alone and lacks a portion of them. Among approximately 150,000 clones listed, about 81% were seen once. The specimen was peripheral blood. Source of these receptors: a human donor in a cohort sampled during active COVID-19.

The CDR3 nucleotides are TGTGCCAGTAGTCCTGCCCGGGGACAGGGCCAAAACATTCAGTACTTC. Protein sequence: CASSPARGQGQNIQYF. This chain connects TRBV19 to TRBJ2-4, with 9 bases lining up with TRBD1. Trimming cost V 5 bases and J 5 bases; bases outside gene matches: 10. The CDR3 covers 16 residues. Germline assignment: CDR1 LNHDA and CDR2 SQIVND (reference sequence).

The CDR3 loop is CSVARTIQETQYF. The CDR3 DNA is TGCAGCGTTGCAAGGACTATTCAAGAGACCCAGTACTTC. The V call is TRBV29-1, the J call TRBJ2-5; possible D gene TRBD2, 6 bases. This CDR3 region has 13 residues. The ends were cut back, 4 bases at V and 2 bases at J, with 11 bases in the middle. Per germline, CDR1 SQVTM and CDR2 ANQGSEA. The entire variable domain, with the rest obtained from reference TRBV29-1 and TRBJ2-5, is as follows: SAVISQKPSRDICQRGTSLTIQCQVDSQVTMMFWYRQQPGQSLTLIATANQGSEATYESGFVIDKFPISRPNLTFSTLTVSNMSPEDSSIYLCSVARTIQETQYFGPGTRLLVL.

This clone was recorded at least ten times. The genes are TRBV5-1 and TRBJ1-2; 8 nucleotides align to TRBD1. The germline gives CDR1 SGHRS, CDR2 YFSETQ. The V segment lost 2 bases and the J segment 8 bases; nucleotides outside the gene matches: 8. The CDR3 spans 14 residues. The CDR3 loop is CASSLDGTGEGYTF. For the CDR3, the DNA is TGCGCCAGCAGCTTAGACGGGACAGGCGAAGGCTACACCTTC.

This clone has only one observation. Germline and junction disagree at one end, which may indicate a read error. The chain uses TRBV19 and TRBJ2-3; 8 nucleotides agree with TRBD1. The V gene's germline CDR1 is LNHDA and CDR2 SQIVND (reference sequence). The CDR3 spans 15 residues. This CDR3 reads CASSIGAGGTDTQYF. CDR3 in DNA: TGTGCCAGTAGTATAGGGGCAGGGGGCACGGATACGCAGTATTTT.

The J gene is TRBJ2-1, the V gene TRBV24-1, with D unresolved. This CDR3 comprises 13 residues. From germline, CDR1 is KGHDR and CDR2 SFDVKD. Trimming pared 8 bases from V and 6 bases from J, leaving 13 bases between. The CDR3 loop is CATKPSKSNEQFF. DNA for the CDR3: TGTGCCACCAAGCCTAGTAAATCCAATGAGCAGTTCTTC.

This chain links TRBV2 with TRBJ2-1; the D gene is possibly TRBD2 (6 bases). V was clipped by 6 bases and J by 5 bases, with 11 bases between them. Germline CDR1 reads SNHLY; CDR2 reads FYNNEI. The CDR3 length is 13 residues. The CDR3 bases are TGTGCCAGCAGAGAGGGACTTAACAATGAGCAGTTCTTC. As protein: CASREGLNNEQFF.